This passage covers 18 T cell receptor beta chains from one sample sequenced in a study of T cell responses to AZD1222 COVID-19 vaccine. Only in-frame clones appear in the TCRdb table, and some are missing; sequencing was by immunoSEQ multiplex PCR. In the table there are 150,000 to 200,000 clones, about 88% of which are singletons. Sequenced material: peripheral blood, taken 28 days after the second AZD1222 dose. These receptors came from an adult who received the AZD1222 COVID-19 vaccine.

This chain joins TRBV5-1 and TRBJ1-1; 7 bases agree with TRBD1. The CDR3 is 16 residues long. The V segment lost 4 bases and the J segment 1 base; nucleotides outside the gene matches: 10. CDR1 is SGHRS, CDR2 YFSETQ, per germline. CDR3: CASSRGQAISNTEAFF. The CDR3 nucleotides are TGCGCCAGCAGCCGAGGACAGGCCATATCGAACACTGAAGCTTTCTTT. The whole variable domain, remainder taken from reference TRBV5-1 and TRBJ1-1, is KAGVTQTPRYLIKTRGQQVTLSCSPISGHRSVSWYQQTPGQGLQFLFEYFSETQRNKGNFPGRFSGRQFSNSRSEMNVSTLELGDSALYLCASSRGQAISNTEAFFGQGTRLTVV.

The CDR3 region is CASSSDNSYEQYF. The CDR3 bases are TGCGCCAGCAGCTCGGATAACAGCTACGAGCAGTACTTC. J is TRBJ2-7 and V is TRBV5-1; no clear D gene. This CDR3 contains 13 residues. Germline V gene lookup returns CDR1 SGHRS and CDR2 YFSETQ. V was shortened by 3 bases and J by 3 bases, with 10 bases between the two germline ends.

The chain links TRBV7-8 to TRBJ2-5, with TRBD1 matching 7 bases. This CDR3 has 13 amino acids. Germline V gene data show CDR1 as SGHVS and CDR2 as FQNEAQ. The junction had 1 base not matched to a gene; V was cut back by 4 bases and J by 2 bases. CDR3 DNA: TGTGCCAGCAGCTGGGGACAGCAAGAGACCCAGTACTTC. This sequence encodes CASSWGQQETQYF.

The chain carries TRBV7-2 and TRBJ2-3; 7 nucleotides align to TRBD1. Germline V gene data show CDR1 as SGHTA and CDR2 as FQGNSA. This CDR3 has 14 amino acids. V was clipped by 5 bases and J by 4 bases; unmatched bases: 6. The CDR3 DNA follows: TGTGCCAGCAGCATCGACAGGGTGGCAGATACGCAGTATTTT. Encoded protein: CASSIDRVADTQYF.

J is TRBJ1-1 and V is TRBV5-1; D not resolved. Germline CDR1 and CDR2: SGHRS and YFSETQ. The CDR3 extends over 14 amino acids. V lost 4 bases and J lost 1, with 11 bases in between. CDR3 region: CASSMSRGNTEAFF. CDR3 in DNA: TGCGCCAGCAGCATGTCCAGAGGGAACACTGAAGCTTTCTTT.

This clone appeared a single time. The CDR3 region is CASSPTSGSTHEQYF. DNA for the CDR3: TGTGCCAGCTCCCCAACTAGCGGGAGTACCCACGAGCAGTACTTC. V is TRBV18 and J is TRBJ2-7; the match to TRBD2 covers 11 bases. The length of the CDR3 is 15 residues. The V segment lost 6 bases and the J segment 5 bases; nucleotides outside the gene matches: 9. Germline V CDR1 and CDR2: KGHSH, LQKENI. Complete variable domain (other parts from reference TRBV18 and TRBJ2-7): NAGVMQNPRHLVRRRGQEARLRCSPMKGHSHVYWYRQLPEEGLKFMVYLQKENIIDESGMPKERFSAEFPKEGPSILRIQQVVRGDSAAYFCASSPTSGSTHEQYFGPGTRLTVT.

The chain links TRBV6-5 to TRBJ2-7; 12 nucleotides match TRBD2. J gave up 6 bases and V 10 bases, and 7 bases lay outside the gene matches. The CDR3 contains 13 residues. CDR1 is MNHEY, CDR2 SVGAGI, per germline. CDR3: CAIQTSGSAEQYF. The CDR3 DNA is TGTGCCATTCAGACTAGCGGGAGTGCCGAGCAGTACTTC.

The V gene is TRBV9, the J gene TRBJ2-3; D uncertain. V lost 1 base and J 5 bases, leaving 8 bases between the germline ends. This CDR3 contains 13 residues. The V gene's germline CDR1 is SGDLS and CDR2 YYNGEE. In nucleotides, the CDR3 is TGTGCCAGCAGCGTACTCTGGGGAGATACGCAGTATTTT. Translating gives CASSVLWGDTQYF.

The chain employs TRBV4-1 and TRBJ2-7, with 9 bases lining up with TRBD2. Per germline, CDR1 MGHRA and CDR2 YSYEKL. This CDR3 spans 16 amino acids. After removal of 0 bases from V and 2 bases from J, the junction contained 5 bases not matched to a gene. The CDR3 reads CASSQDVGGRAYEQYF. The CDR3 region has the DNA TGCGCCAGCAGCCAAGATGTTGGCGGGAGGGCCTACGAGCAGTACTTC.

The chain employs TRBV18 and TRBJ1-3; D is possibly TRBD1 (5 bases). The CDR3 runs 16 residues. CDR1 KGHSH and CDR2 LQKENI come from the germline V gene. Trimming removed 3 bases at V and 0 bases at J, with 12 bases between. CDR3 sequence reads: CASSPSGTPSGNTIYF. Here the CDR3 DNA reads TGTGCCAGCTCACCCTCTGGGACCCCCTCTGGAAACACCATATATTTT.

There are a few counts of this clone. The rearrangement uses TRBV20-1 and TRBJ2-7; perhaps TRBD1 as D (6 bases). This CDR3 has 11 amino acids. Germline V gene sequence: CDR1 DFQATT, CDR2 SNEGSKA (reference sequence). The CDR3 nucleotides are TGCAGGGCACAACAGGGCTACGAGCAGTACTTC. Its protein is CRAQQGYEQYF.

The CDR3, as DNA: TGTGCCAGTAGTATCCCCCGGGAGAATGAGCAGTTCTTC. This sequence encodes CASSIPRENEQFF. The chain links TRBV19 to TRBJ2-1; weak D call: TRBD2 (6 bases). Germline CDR1 LNHDA, CDR2 SQIVND (reference sequence). V lost 3 bases to trimming and J lost 7 bases, with 10 bases between them. The CDR3 loop spans 13 amino acids.

The rearrangement joins TRBV18 to TRBJ2-1; D may be TRBD1 (6 bases). This CDR3 has 13 residues. V was cut by 4 bases and J by 7 bases, with 11 bases left in between. From germline, CDR1 is KGHSH and CDR2 LQKENI. DNA of the CDR3: TGTGCCAGCTCACTACTCAGGGGAAATGAGCAGTTCTTC. This codes for CASSLLRGNEQFF.

V and J are TRBV7-2 and TRBJ2-3; no reliable D call. The CDR3 covers 13 residues. The V end lost 6 bases, the J end lost 2 bases, and 9 bases lay between the germline ends. Germline V gene lookup returns CDR1 SGHTA and CDR2 FQGNSA. CDR3 region: CASRRLDTDTQYF. The CDR3 DNA is TGTGCCAGCAGAAGGCTTGACACAGATACGCAGTATTTT.

The V gene is TRBV5-1, the J gene TRBJ2-2, with D hard to call. The V end lost 4 bases, the J end lost 2 bases, and 12 bases lay between the germline ends. The germline CDR1 and CDR2 sequences are SGHRS and YFSETQ. This CDR3 has 15 residues. CDR3 DNA: TGCGCCAGCAGCCCCCGGAACACTAACACCGGGGAGCTGTTTTTT. This codes for CASSPRNTNTGELFF.

This sequence joins TRBV2 and TRBJ2-5; no definite D call. The length of the CDR3 is 11 residues. Germline V gene lookup returns CDR1 SNHLY and CDR2 FYNNEI. Trimming cost V 11 bases and J 5 bases, with 12 bases left between them. The CDR3 is CARKLVETQYF. The DNA for the CDR3 is TGTGCCCGAAAACTGGTCGAGACCCAGTACTTC.

The V gene is TRBV6-5, the J gene TRBJ1-2; D perhaps matches TRBD1 (5 bases). V was pared by 5 bases and J by 0 bases, with 10 bases between. The CDR3 totals 14 residues. Germline CDR1 MNHEY, CDR2 SVGAGI. The CDR3 sequence: CASSQGAPNYGYTF. The CDR3 bases are TGTGCCAGCAGTCAGGGCGCACCTAACTATGGCTACACCTTC.

V is TRBV4-3 and J is TRBJ1-1; the D gene is possibly TRBD1 (6 bases). The CDR3 contains 14 residues. Per the germline V gene, CDR1 is LGHNA and CDR2 is YSLEER. Trimming shortened V by 0 bases and J by 7 bases, and 12 bases separated the two germline ends. In nucleotides, the CDR3 is TGCGCCAGCAGCCAAGAAGGCAGGGGTAATGAAGCTTTCTTT. Amino acid sequence: CASSQEGRGNEAFF.